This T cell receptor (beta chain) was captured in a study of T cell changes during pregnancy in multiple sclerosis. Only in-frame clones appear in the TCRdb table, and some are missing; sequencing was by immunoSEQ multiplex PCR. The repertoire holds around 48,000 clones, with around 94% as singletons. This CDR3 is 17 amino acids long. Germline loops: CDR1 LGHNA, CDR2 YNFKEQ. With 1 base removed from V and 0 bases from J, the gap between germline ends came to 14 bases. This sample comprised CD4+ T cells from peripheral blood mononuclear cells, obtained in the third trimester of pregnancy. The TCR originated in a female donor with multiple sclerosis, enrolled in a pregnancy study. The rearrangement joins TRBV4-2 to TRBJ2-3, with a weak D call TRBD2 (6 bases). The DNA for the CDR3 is TGTGCCAGCAGCCAAGGGGCCAGCGGGTGGAGCACAGATACGCAGTATTTT. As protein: CASSQGASGWSTDTQYF.